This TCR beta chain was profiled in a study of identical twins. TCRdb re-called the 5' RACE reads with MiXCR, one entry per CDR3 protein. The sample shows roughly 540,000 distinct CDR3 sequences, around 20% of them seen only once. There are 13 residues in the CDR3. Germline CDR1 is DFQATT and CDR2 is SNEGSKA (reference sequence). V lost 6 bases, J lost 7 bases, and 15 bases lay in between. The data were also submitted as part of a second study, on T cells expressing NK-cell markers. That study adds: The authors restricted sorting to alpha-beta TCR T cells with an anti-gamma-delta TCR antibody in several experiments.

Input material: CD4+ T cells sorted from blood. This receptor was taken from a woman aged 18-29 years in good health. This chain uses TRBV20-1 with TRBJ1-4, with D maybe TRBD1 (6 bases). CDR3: CSATAGVGEKLFF. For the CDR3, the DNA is TGCAGTGCCACAGCAGGGGTGGGTGAAAAACTGTTTTTT.